Sequencing of this TCR beta chain was carried out in a study of molecular identifiers for immune sequencing clone quantification. Germline loops: CDR1 MNHNY, CDR2 SVGAGI (reference sequence). This CDR3 contains 16 residues. V was clipped by 6 bases and J by 0 bases, with 17 bases between them. MiXCR, applied by TCRdb to the PCR reads, yields one record per CDR3 protein. The data hold tens of thousands of distinct CDR3 sequences, with about 23% observed a single time. The J gene is TRBJ2-5, the V gene TRBV6-6; D might be TRBD1 (6 bases). Input material: naive CD8+ T cells from blood, with Jurkat cell RNA spiked in. Subset specified: FACS-sorted CD8+CD4-CCR7+CD45RA+ naive T cells. This receptor was obtained from a human donor in good health. Some libraries in this study had Jurkat cell RNA spiked in. CDR3 nucleotides: TGTGCCAGCAGCCGCACCCGACAGGCGTACCAAGAGACCCAGTACTTC. Residues: CASSRTRQAYQETQYF.